This T cell receptor (beta chain) was obtained from a study of T cell responses to AZD1222 COVID-19 vaccine. With V trimmed by 1 base and J by 7 bases, 5 bases remained unmatched. Germline CDR1 SGHRS, CDR2 YFSETQ. CDR3 length: 13 residues. Sequencing used immunoSEQ multiplex PCR; TCRdb keeps in-frame clones, though not all of them. The sample lists approximately 100,000 clones; around nine tenths were seen once. Broader study findings: Clonal diversity may have been underestimated, and the donors were mostly white British, with more females than males. Unmutated regions of variants are reportedly targeted by nearly half of spike-specific TCRs. There were vaccine-associated CD4 TCRs across spike, dominant at 160-218 and 743-854. Seropositive at baseline were only a handful of AZD1222 recipients.

With regard to this clone: Its target is not known.

The sample here was peripheral blood, taken on day 0 of AZD1222 vaccination. The gene calls are TRBV5-1 and TRBJ2-7, with TRBD2 matching 7 bases. The TCR originated in an adult in good health. The CDR3 spells CASSLLAGGEQYF. In DNA, the CDR3 is TGCGCCAGCAGCTTGTTAGCGGGCGGGGAGCAGTACTTC.